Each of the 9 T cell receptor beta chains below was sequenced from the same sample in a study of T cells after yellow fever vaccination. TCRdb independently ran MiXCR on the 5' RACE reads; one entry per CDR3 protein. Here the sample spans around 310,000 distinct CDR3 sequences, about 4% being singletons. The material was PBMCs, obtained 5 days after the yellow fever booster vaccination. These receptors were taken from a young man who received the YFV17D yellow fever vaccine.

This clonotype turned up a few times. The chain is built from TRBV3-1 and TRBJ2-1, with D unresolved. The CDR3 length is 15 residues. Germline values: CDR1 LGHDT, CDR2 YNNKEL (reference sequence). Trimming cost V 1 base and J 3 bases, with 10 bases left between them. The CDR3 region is CASSQAAAGYNEQFF. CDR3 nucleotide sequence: TGTGCCAGCAGCCAAGCGGCGGCAGGCTACAATGAGCAGTTCTTC.

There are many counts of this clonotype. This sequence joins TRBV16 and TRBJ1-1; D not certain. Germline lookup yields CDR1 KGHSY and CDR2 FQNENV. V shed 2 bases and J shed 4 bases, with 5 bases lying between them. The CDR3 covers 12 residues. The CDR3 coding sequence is TGTGCCAGCAGCCAACGAGGCACTGAAGCTTTCTTT. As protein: CASSQRGTEAFF.

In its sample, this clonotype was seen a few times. CDR3 DNA: TGTGCCAGCAGTTACTCTTATAGCGGGGGAACCACACCGGATACGCAGTATTTT. Its translation: CASSYSYSGGTTPDTQYF. The genes are TRBV6-5 and TRBJ2-3; TRBD2 aligns across 9 bases. The junction had 13 bases not matched to a gene; V was cut back by 0 bases and J by 6 bases. CDR3 length: 18 residues. Germline V gene sequence: CDR1 MNHEY, CDR2 SVGAGI.

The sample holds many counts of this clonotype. The CDR3 loop reads CSARETGLVGKLFF. For the CDR3, the DNA is TGCAGTGCTAGGGAGACAGGGTTGGTGGGAAAACTGTTTTTT. V is TRBV20-1 and J is TRBJ1-4; 7 positions match TRBD1. J was trimmed by 10 bases and V by 3 bases; bases with no gene match: 11. The CDR3 length is 14 residues. Germline CDR1 is DFQATT and CDR2 is SNEGSKA (reference sequence).

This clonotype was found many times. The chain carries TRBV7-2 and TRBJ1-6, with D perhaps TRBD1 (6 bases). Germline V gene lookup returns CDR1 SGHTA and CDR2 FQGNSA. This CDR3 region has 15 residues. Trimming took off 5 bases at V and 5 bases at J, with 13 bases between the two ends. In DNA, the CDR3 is TGTGCCAGCAGCCACGGTGGGGGCCATAATTCACCCCTCCACTTT. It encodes CASSHGGGHNSPLHF.

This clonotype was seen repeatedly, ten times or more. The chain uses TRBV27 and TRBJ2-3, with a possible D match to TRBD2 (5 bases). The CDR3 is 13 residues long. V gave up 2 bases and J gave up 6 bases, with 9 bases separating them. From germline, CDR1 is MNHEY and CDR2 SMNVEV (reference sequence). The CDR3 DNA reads TGTGCCAGCAGTTTAGGAGGTGAGGATACGCAGTATTTT. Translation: CASSLGGEDTQYF.

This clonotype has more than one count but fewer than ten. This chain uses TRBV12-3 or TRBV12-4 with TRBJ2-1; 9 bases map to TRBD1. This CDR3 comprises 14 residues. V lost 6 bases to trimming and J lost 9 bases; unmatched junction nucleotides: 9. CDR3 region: CASRPLGTGTEQFF. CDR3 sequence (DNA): TGTGCCAGCAGACCTCTTGGGACAGGGACTGAGCAGTTCTTC.

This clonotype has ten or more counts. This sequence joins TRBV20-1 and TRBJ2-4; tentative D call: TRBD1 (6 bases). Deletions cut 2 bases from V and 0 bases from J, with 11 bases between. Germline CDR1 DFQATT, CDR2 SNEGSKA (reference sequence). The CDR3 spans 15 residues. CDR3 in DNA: TGCAGTGCTAGACAGGGGCCGTTAGCCAAAAACATTCAGTACTTC. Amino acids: CSARQGPLAKNIQYF.

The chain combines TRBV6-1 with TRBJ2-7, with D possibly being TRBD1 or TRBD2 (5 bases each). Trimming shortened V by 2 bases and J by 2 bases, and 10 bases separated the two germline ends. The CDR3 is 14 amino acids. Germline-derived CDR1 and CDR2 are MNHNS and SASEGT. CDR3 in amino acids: CASSERDGAYEQYV. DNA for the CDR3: TGTGCCAGCAGTGAAAGGGACGGGGCCTACGAGCAGTACGTC.